Below, one T cell receptor beta chain is given with its context. Its antigen target is currently unknown. No per-base quality is available; no much larger clone lies one base away. The same CDR3 is also encoded by other DNA sequences in this sample. The data derive from a study of blood T cell repertoires in COVID-19 (TCRdb year 2020). Regarding the complete study: Samples from collaborators originated in the United States, Italy and Spain and spanned both the acute and convalescent phases of COVID-19. The prospective study material was composed of cDNA or gDNA derived from T cells, B-cell-depleted T cells, or PBMCs. Deeply sampled blood TCRbeta repertoires from subjects exposed to, actively infected with, or recovered from COVID-19 were included in the dataset. A freely available public database, intended as a resource for researchers studying the immune response to SARS-CoV-2, is where the repertoires were released. Samples were obtained from the ongoing ImmuneRACE study (first 160 participants) and from 950 to 1,500 subjects provided by 6 global collaborators. Sample metadata almost always included a de-identified subject ID, COVID-19 status, age in years and sex. HLA class I and class II types, where available, came from metadata supplied by the sample provider rather than from assay-based typing. General conclusions and limits of the study: The amount of clinical and demographic metadata varied by source and participant and was provided uncurated.

The immunoSEQ Assay, a bias-controlled multiplex PCR, was used to amplify TCRbeta CDR3 regions from genomic DNA. In the original analysis: The number of nucleated cells in each sample was estimated from the amplification of reference gene primers within the assay. Sequence reads were collapsed and filtered to measure the absolute abundance of every unique TCRbeta CDR3 rearrangement. Productive Simpson clonality was computed per sample as the square root of Simpson's diversity index over productive rearrangements. In TCRdb, the immuneACCESS table is reduced to in-frame sequences with V and J assigned. These tables do not hold every clone; where another copy was compared, an unresolved V gene accounts for under half, and the others remain unexplained. The V and J calls and clone size are taken from that table; D and trimming were inferred from the DNA. Present in this sample are 150,000 to 200,000 clones, 80% to 85% of which were seen just once. About 2.6% of the sample rests with the top ten.

The collaborating institutions used their own protocols to collect whole blood in K2EDTA tubes. For TCRbeta analysis, collaborator samples were shipped as frozen whole blood, as isolated PBMCs, or as DNA extracted from either sample type. Sequences MNHEY (CDR1) and SVGAGI (CDR2) are obtained from the germline V gene. Ends trimmed: V by 6 bases, J by 4 bases; bases unmatched to a gene: 3. From cysteine to phenylalanine, the CDR3 is 15 amino acids long. The read is trimmed to its CDR3 DNA, 45 bases read in frame from base 1. Sequencing was done on a sample of peripheral blood. The sequence joins TRBV6-5 to TRBJ2-3, with 14 bases aligning to TRBD2. The clonotype originates from a human donor with acute or convalescent COVID-19. The donor label of this sample is uncertain. The nucleotides are TGTGCCAGCAGAGGGACTAGCGGGGGCGCAGATACGCAGTATTTT. Its protein product is CASRGTSGGADTQYF.